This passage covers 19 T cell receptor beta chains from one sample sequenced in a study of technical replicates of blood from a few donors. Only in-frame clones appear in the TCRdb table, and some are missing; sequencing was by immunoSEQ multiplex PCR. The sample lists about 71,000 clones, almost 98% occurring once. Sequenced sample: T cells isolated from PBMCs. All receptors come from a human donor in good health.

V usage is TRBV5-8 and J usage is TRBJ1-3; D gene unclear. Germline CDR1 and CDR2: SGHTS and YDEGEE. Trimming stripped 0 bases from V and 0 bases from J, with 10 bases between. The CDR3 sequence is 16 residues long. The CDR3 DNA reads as TGTGCCAGCAGCTTGGCCGTACTGAGCTCTGGAAACACCATATATTTT. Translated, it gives CASSLAVLSSGNTIYF.

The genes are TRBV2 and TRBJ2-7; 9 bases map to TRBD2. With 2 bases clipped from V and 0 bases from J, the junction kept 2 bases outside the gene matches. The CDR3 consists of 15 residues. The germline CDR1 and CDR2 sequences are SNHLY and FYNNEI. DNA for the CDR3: TGTGCCAGCAGTGAAACTAGCGGGTACTCCTACGAGCAGTACTTC. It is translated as CASSETSGYSYEQYF.

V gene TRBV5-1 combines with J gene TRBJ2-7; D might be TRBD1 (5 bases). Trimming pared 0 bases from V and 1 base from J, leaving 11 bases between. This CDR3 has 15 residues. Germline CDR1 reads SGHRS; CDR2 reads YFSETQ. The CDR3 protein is CASSLVGPISYEQYF. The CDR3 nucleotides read TGCGCCAGCAGCTTGGTGGGGCCAATATCCTACGAGCAGTACTTC.

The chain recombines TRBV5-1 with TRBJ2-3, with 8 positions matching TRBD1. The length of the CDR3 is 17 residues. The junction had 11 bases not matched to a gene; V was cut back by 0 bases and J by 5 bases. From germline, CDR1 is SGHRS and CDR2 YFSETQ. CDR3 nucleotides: TGCGCCAGCAGCTTGGTAGAAGGACAGGGAAAAGGAGATACGCAGTATTTT. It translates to CASSLVEGQGKGDTQYF.

This CDR3 is CASSGTPTGELFF. The CDR3 DNA reads as TGTGCCAGCAGCGGGACTCCCACCGGGGAGCTGTTTTTT. This chain uses TRBV6-5 with TRBJ2-2, with a weak D call TRBD2 (6 bases). The CDR3 runs to 13 residues. The V gene's germline CDR1 is MNHEY and CDR2 SVGAGI. Between the trimmed V and J ends, which lost 6 bases and 4 bases, there was a span of 9 bases.

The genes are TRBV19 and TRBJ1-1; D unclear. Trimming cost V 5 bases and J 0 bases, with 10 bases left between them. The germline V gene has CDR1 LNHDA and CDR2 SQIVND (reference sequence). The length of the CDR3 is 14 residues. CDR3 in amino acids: CASSWSRLNTEAFF. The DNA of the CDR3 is TGTGCCAGTAGTTGGTCCAGGCTGAACACTGAAGCTTTCTTT.

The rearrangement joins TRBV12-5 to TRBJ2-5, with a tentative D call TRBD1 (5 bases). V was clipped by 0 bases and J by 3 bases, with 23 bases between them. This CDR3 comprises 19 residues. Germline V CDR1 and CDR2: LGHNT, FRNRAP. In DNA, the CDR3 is TGTGCTAGTGGTTTGGTACTCTTCGGCCAGGGTCGGTCAAAAGAGACCCAGTACTTC. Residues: CASGLVLFGQGRSKETQYF.

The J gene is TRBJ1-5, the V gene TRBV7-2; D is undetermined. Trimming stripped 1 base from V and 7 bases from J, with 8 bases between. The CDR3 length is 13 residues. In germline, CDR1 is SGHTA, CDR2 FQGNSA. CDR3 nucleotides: TGTGCCAGCAGCTTAGGAGGGCAGCAGCCCCAGCATTTT. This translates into CASSLGGQQPQHF.

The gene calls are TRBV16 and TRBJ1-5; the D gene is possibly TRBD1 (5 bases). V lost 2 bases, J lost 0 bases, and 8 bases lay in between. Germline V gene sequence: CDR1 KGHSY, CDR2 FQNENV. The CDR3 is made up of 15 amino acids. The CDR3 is CASSQRGNSNQPQHF. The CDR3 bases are TGTGCCAGCAGCCAACGGGGGAATAGCAATCAGCCCCAGCATTTT.

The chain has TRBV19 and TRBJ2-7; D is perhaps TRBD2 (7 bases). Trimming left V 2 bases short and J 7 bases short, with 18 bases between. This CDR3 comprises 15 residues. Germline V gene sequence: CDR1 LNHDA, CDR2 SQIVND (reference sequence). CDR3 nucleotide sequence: TGTGCCAGTAGTATAAGGGCGGGGGCTTCGCAAGAGCAGTACTTC. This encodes CASSIRAGASQEQYF.

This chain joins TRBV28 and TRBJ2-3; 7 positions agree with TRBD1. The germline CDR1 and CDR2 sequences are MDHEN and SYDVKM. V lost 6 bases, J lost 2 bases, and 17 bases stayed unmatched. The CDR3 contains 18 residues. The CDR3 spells CASRVPTRQGRFTDTQYF. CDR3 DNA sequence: TGTGCCAGCAGAGTTCCCACTCGACAGGGTAGATTCACAGATACGCAGTATTTT. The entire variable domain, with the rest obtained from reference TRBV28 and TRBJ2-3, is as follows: DVKVTQSSRYLVKRTGEKVFLECVQDMDHENMFWYRQDPGLGLRLIYFSYDVKMKEKGDIPEGYSVSREKKERFSLILESASTNQTSMYLCASRVPTRQGRFTDTQYFGPGTRLTVL.

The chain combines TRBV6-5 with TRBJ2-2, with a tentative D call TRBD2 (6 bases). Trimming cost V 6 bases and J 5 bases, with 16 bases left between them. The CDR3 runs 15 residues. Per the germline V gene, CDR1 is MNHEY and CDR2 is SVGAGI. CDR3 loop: CASSSGLGGTGELFF. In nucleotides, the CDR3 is TGTGCCAGCAGCTCGGGACTGGGGGGAACCGGGGAGCTGTTTTTT.

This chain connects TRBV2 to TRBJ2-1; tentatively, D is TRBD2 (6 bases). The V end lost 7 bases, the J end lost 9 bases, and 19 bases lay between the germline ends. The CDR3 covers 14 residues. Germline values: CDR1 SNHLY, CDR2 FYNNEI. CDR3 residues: CASISRTIMGEQFF. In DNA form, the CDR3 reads TGTGCCAGCATAAGTAGGACTATTATGGGTGAGCAGTTCTTC.

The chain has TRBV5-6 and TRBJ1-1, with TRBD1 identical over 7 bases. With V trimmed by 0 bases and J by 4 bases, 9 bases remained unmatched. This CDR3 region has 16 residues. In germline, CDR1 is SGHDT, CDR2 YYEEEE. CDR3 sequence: CASSLASRGVGTEAFF. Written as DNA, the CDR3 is TGTGCCAGCAGCTTGGCCTCCAGGGGGGTCGGCACTGAAGCTTTCTTT.

CDR3: CASSADSYEQYF. CDR3 DNA: TGTGCCAGTAGTGCGGACTCCTACGAGCAGTACTTC. The rearrangement links TRBV19 to TRBJ2-7; no definite D call. The CDR3 spans 12 residues. The V and J ends lost 5 bases and 0 bases respectively, with 5 bases between them. CDR1 is LNHDA, CDR2 SQIVND, per germline (reference sequence). Based on the CDR3 plus reference TRBV19 and TRBJ2-7, the full variable domain is DGGITQSPKYLFRKEGQNVTLSCEQNLNHDAMYWYRQDPGQGLRLIYYSQIVNDFQKGDIAEGYSVSREKKESFPLTVTSAQKNPTAFYLCASSADSYEQYFGPGTRLTVT.

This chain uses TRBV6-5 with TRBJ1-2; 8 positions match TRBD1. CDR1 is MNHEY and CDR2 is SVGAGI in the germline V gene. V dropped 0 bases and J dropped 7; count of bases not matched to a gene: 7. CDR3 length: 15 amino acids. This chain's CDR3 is CASSYSDRVSLGYTF. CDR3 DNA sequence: TGTGCCAGCAGTTACTCGGACAGGGTTTCACTTGGCTACACCTTC.

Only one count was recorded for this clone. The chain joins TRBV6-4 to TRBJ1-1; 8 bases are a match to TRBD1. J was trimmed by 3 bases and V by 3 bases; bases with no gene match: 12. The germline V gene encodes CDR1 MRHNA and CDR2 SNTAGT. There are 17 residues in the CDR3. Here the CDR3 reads CASSECQGARGHTEAFF. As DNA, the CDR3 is TGTGCCAGCAGTGAGTGTCAGGGGGCACGGGGGCACACTGAAGCTTTCTTT.

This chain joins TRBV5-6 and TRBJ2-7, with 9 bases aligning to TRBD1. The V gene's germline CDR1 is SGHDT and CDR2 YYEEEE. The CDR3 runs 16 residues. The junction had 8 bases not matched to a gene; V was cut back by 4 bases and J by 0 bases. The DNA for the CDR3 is TGTGCCAGCAGCGCCGATGGACAGGGGCGCTCCTACGAGCAGTACTTC. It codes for CASSADGQGRSYEQYF.

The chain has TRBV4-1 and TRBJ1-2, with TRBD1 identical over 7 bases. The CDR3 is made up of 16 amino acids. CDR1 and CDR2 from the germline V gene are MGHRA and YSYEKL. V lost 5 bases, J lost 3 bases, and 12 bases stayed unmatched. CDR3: CASSSGRRQGHYGYTF. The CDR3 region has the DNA TGCGCCAGCAGCTCCGGCCGACGACAGGGACACTATGGCTACACCTTC.